This T cell receptor beta chain was observed in a study of T cells in Graves' hyperthyroidism and ophthalmopathy. Study-level points and caveats: Blood also held most thyroid clonotypes expanded beyond 0.001.

This clonotype was counted ten times or more. Its antigen is not identified. Stable Graves' hyperthyroidism denoted no ophthalmopathy progression over 18 months. Hyperthyroidism patients were newly diagnosed, had disease duration under 2 months, and were aged 18 to 65 years. Orbital computed tomography, thyroid ultrasound, serum thyroxine and TRAb, and clinical symptoms together informed the diagnoses. The J segment lost 9 bases and the V segment lost 8 bases, leaving 9 bases of the junction unmatched. Looked up from germline, CDR1 is MDHEN and CDR2 is SYDVKM. This CDR3 spans 12 amino acids. Template material for amplifying TCR beta CDR3 regions consisted of RNA transcripts. Carried out on the TCR CDR3, a first-round RT-PCR used the HTBI primer set. In TCRdb, the multiplex PCR reads were re-called with MiXCR into one record per CDR3 protein. The sample has around 520,000 distinct CDR3 sequences; 11% to 15% are singletons.

The chain is built from TRBV28 and TRBJ2-7, with 8 bases lining up with TRBD1. The source is a woman aged 40 to 50 with Graves' hyperthyroidism. Input material: blood. The CDR3 DNA sequence: TGTGCCAGCCGACAGGGGTCCGGAGCGCAGTACTTC. Translating gives CASRQGSGAQYF.